This T cell receptor (beta chain) was recorded in a study of vaccination and CD4 T cells after COVID-19. The study's findings and limits: The study sampled relatively few convalescent patients and omitted early post-infection timepoints.

Cultured CD4+ T-cell DNA underwent Oncomine TCR Beta short-read sequencing. TCRdb called the PCR reads again in MiXCR, with one record for every CDR3 protein. The data hold about 15,000 distinct CDR3 sequences, with under 55% observed a single time. Treatment described: approximately 11-day PBMC culture with coronavirus spike peptide pools or control peptides (ViraFEST assay). With peptide pools, ViraFEST first expanded antigen-specific T cells and afterwards sequenced their TCRs. Cultures got half-medium changes with IL-2 on days 3 and 7. Notes on this clonotype: Its antigen is not identified.

The receptor comes from a human donor who received a COVID-19 vaccine. The sample here was CD4+ T cells from blood, cultured in vitro, taken before SARS-CoV-2 vaccination.

The chain's CDR3 is CASSDGQGQETQYF. For the CDR3, the DNA is TGTGCCAGCAGTGACGGACAGGGCCAAGAGACCCAGTACTTC. The chain has TRBV6-1 and TRBJ2-5, with 8 bases identical to TRBD1. Losses at the gene ends were 3 bases for V and 1 base for J; bases not matched to a gene: 1. Germline loops: CDR1 MNHNS, CDR2 SASEGT. The CDR3 sequence is 14 residues long.